Listed below are T cell receptor beta chains from one sample, sequenced in a study of Ad26.COV2.S vaccination and SARS-CoV-2 variants. Measured with immunoSEQ multiplex PCR; TCRdb has only the in-frame clones, and not every one. The sample holds about 400,000 clones, roughly 85% seen once. The sequenced sample was peripheral blood, obtained in a trial of Ad26.COV2.S vaccine versus placebo. The source is a person aged 18-60 years who received the Ad26.COV2.S COVID-19 vaccine or a placebo. The CDR3 runs from the conserved cysteine through the conserved F or W. Each record gives: clone size, D gene, V gene, J gene, CDR3 protein, CDR3 DNA. The D gene is left open where the match is weak. Clone size appears in some rows only: once, few, many, or a class for an expanded clone.

NA	NA	TRBV7-9	TRBJ1-3	CASSLNVAGNTIYF	TGTGCCAGCAGCTTAAACGTCGCTGGAAACACCATATATTTT
NA	NA	TRBV6-1	TRBJ2-1	CASSEARVAAYNEQFF	TGTGCCAGCAGTGAAGCGAGGGTAGCCGCTTACAATGAGCAGTTCTTC
NA	TRBD1	TRBV4-1	TRBJ2-5	CASSQDGRGQGRETQYF	TGCGCCAGCAGCCAAGATGGTCGGGGACAGGGCCGGGAGACCCAGTACTTC
NA	NA	TRBV4-2	TRBJ1-4	CASSQEGINEKLFF	TGTGCCAGCAGCCAAGAAGGGATTAATGAAAAACTGTTTTTT
NA	TRBD1	TRBV6-2/TRBV6-3	TRBJ2-1	CASSYFGTGKYNEQFF	TGTGCCAGCAGTTACTTTGGGACAGGGAAATACAATGAGCAGTTCTTC
NA	NA	TRBV11-3	TRBJ2-6	CASSLRWVSGANVLTF	TGTGCCAGCAGCTTAAGATGGGTCTCTGGGGCCAACGTCCTGACTTTC
NA	NA	TRBV19	TRBJ2-6	CASSIRGSGANVLTF	TGTGCCAGTAGTATCAGGGGCTCTGGGGCCAACGTCCTGACTTTC
NA	TRBD1	TRBV24-1	TRBJ1-2	CATSDAGTGYGYTF	TGTGCCACCAGTGATGCCGGGACAGGGTATGGCTACACCTTC
once	TRBD2	TRBV5-6	TRBJ2-7	CASSSPGGDGTYEQYF	TGTGCCAGCAGCTCCCCTGGGGGGGACGGCACCTACGAGCAGTACTTC
NA	NA	TRBV30	TRBJ1-1	CAWSVLGIDTEAFF	TGTGCCTGGAGTGTATTGGGGATAGACACTGAAGCTTTCTTT
NA	NA	TRBV9	TRBJ2-1	CASSVAFRGAEKNEQFF	TGTGCCAGCAGCGTAGCGTTCAGGGGGGCAGAGAAAAATGAGCAGTTCTTC
NA	NA	TRBV6-5	TRBJ1-5	CALGTQGNQPQHF	TGTGCCTTGGGGACTCAGGGGAATCAGCCCCAGCATTTT
few	NA	TRBV6-5	TRBJ1-4	CASSPGPATNEKLFF	TGTGCCAGCAGTCCAGGGCCCGCAACTAATGAAAAACTGTTTTTT
once	NA	TRBV11-1	TRBJ2-1	CASSLGGPSYNEQFF	TGTGCCAGCAGCTTAGGGGGACCTTCCTACAATGAGCAGTTCTTC
once	TRBD2	TRBV29-1	TRBJ2-3	CSVGAGGPGDTQYF	TGCAGCGTGGGGGCGGGAGGGCCCGGAGATACGCAGTATTTT
NA	NA	TRBV11-1	TRBJ2-7	CASSLALEGNEQYF	TGTGCCAGCAGCTTAGCGCTGGAGGGCAACGAGCAGTACTTC
once	TRBD2	TRBV10-3	TRBJ2-1	CATRAPAGFNEQFF	TGTGCCACCAGGGCACCAGCGGGGTTCAATGAGCAGTTCTTC
NA	NA	TRBV18	TRBJ1-1	CASSPYPLRDTEAFF	TGTGCCAGCTCACCGTATCCCCTCAGGGACACTGAAGCTTTCTTT
NA	TRBD2	TRBV24-1	TRBJ2-1	CATSDRTSGSSGEQFF	TGTGCCACCAGTGATCGGACTAGCGGGAGTTCCGGTGAGCAGTTCTTC
once	NA	TRBV20-1	TRBJ1-1	CSARQYTEAFF	TGCAGTGCTCGACAGTACACTGAAGCTTTCTTT
NA	TRBD1	TRBV12-3/TRBV12-4	TRBJ1-1	CAGGLGGEAFF	TGTGCCGGGGGCTTAGGGGGCGAAGCTTTCTTT
NA	NA	TRBV5-1	TRBJ2-1	CASSFGSYNEQFF	TGCGCCAGCAGCTTCGGTTCCTACAATGAGCAGTTCTTC
NA	NA	TRBV6-5	TRBJ2-7	CASRVGEVDEQYF	TGTGCCAGCAGGGTTGGAGAGGTCGACGAGCAGTACTTC
NA	NA	TRBV5-1	TRBJ2-4	CASSLPQGREGNIQYF	TGCGCCAGCAGCTTGCCACAGGGTCGTGAGGGAAACATTCAGTACTTC
NA	NA	TRBV7-9	TRBJ2-2	CASLLGGGELFF	TGTGCCAGCCTCCTGGGGGGCGGGGAGCTGTTTTTT
once	NA	TRBV6-5	TRBJ2-7	CASSYSRVPYEQYF	TGTGCCAGCAGTTACTCTCGAGTCCCCTACGAGCAGTACTTC
NA	TRBD2	TRBV24-1	TRBJ2-2	CATSDRDYYTGELFF	TGTGCCACCAGTGACAGGGACTACTACACCGGGGAGCTGTTTTTT
NA	NA	TRBV3-1/TRBV3-2	TRBJ2-1	CASSPQGPAEQFF	TGTGCCAGCAGCCCACAGGGTCCGGCGGAGCAGTTCTTC
NA	NA	TRBV2	TRBJ2-3	CASSSFPGTDTQYF	TGTGCCAGCAGTTCCTTCCCCGGGACAGATACGCAGTATTTT
NA	NA	TRBV28	TRBJ2-1	CASSPQHTRTDEQFF	TGTGCCAGCAGTCCCCAACACACAAGGACCGATGAGCAGTTCTTC
NA	NA	TRBV5-6	TRBJ1-1	CASSLAAGANTEAFF	TGTGCCAGCAGCTTGGCCGCGGGTGCGAACACTGAAGCTTTCTTT
NA	NA	TRBV18	TRBJ2-2	CASSPATIGELFF	TGTGCCAGCTCACCAGCGACGATCGGGGAGCTGTTTTTT
NA	NA	TRBV14	TRBJ2-1	CASSQATGTLQFF	TGTGCCAGCAGCCAGGCCACCGGAACATTGCAGTTCTTC
once	NA	TRBV13	TRBJ2-7	CASSLRTVAYEQYF	TGTGCCAGCAGCTTAAGGACAGTGGCCTACGAGCAGTACTTC
NA	TRBD1	TRBV18	TRBJ1-2	CASSGQGGNYGYTF	TGTGCCAGCTCCGGACAGGGGGGGAACTATGGCTACACCTTC
NA	NA	TRBV6-2/TRBV6-3	TRBJ2-2	CASSYTGLGTGELFF	TGTGCCAGCAGTTACACTGGCTTGGGCACCGGGGAGCTGTTTTTT
NA	NA	TRBV7-9	TRBJ2-1	CASSPRAGTYNEQFF	TGTGCCAGCAGCCCAAGGGCGGGAACTTACAATGAGCAGTTCTTC
NA	NA	TRBV7-3	TRBJ2-4	CASSLRGGGGNIQYF	TGTGCCAGCAGCTTGCGGGGCGGAGGGGGAAACATTCAGTACTTC
NA	TRBD2	TRBV4-1	TRBJ2-7	CASSQTSGGAYEQYF	TGCGCCAGCAGCCAGACTAGCGGGGGGGCTTACGAGCAGTACTTC
NA	TRBD1	TRBV7-9	TRBJ1-2	CASSPPGTAYGYTF	TGTGCCAGCAGTCCTCCCGGGACAGCCTATGGCTACACCTTC
few	TRBD1	TRBV19	TRBJ1-1	CATDDRGVANTEAFF	TGTGCCACTGATGACAGGGGAGTAGCGAACACTGAAGCTTTCTTT
NA	NA	TRBV11-2	TRBJ2-1	CASSLTHSYNEQFF	TGTGCCAGCAGCTTGACTCACTCCTACAATGAGCAGTTCTTC
NA	NA	TRBV11-2	TRBJ1-2	CASRSIGIRGYTF	TGTGCCAGCAGATCCATTGGAATACGCGGCTACACCTTC
NA	TRBD2	TRBV5-5	TRBJ2-7	CASSPWWEGIGGEQYF	TGTGCCAGCAGCCCCTGGTGGGAGGGAATAGGTGGCGAGCAGTACTTC
NA	TRBD1	TRBV5-6	TRBJ1-1	CASSGGQGFAEAFF	TGTGCCAGCAGCGGGGGACAGGGTTTCGCTGAAGCTTTCTTT
NA	TRBD2	TRBV5-1	TRBJ2-3	CASSVWYGGTDTDTQYF	TGCGCCAGCAGCGTTTGGTACGGGGGGACTGATACAGATACGCAGTATTTT
once	NA	TRBV7-8	TRBJ2-7	CASSSPSTGFYEQYF	TGTGCCAGCAGCTCCCCCTCAACAGGGTTCTACGAGCAGTACTTC